A single sample gave rise to the 5 T cell receptor beta chains below, sequenced in a study of CD8+CD57+ T cells in acquired aplastic anemia. CDR3 and TCR beta VDJ profiling relied on a genomic DNA template. Each CDR3 protein is one row after TCRdb ran MiXCR on the reads. This table has approximately 170,000 distinct CDR3 sequences, less than 50% appearing once. The sequenced patients had an expansion of CD8+CD57+ cells seen by flow cytometry. Sequenced: sorted CD4+, CD8+, or CD8+CD57+ T cells (not recorded which) from PBMCs. Source of these receptors: a human donor with aplastic anemia.

Many counts were recorded for this clonotype. The chain employs TRBV4-2 and TRBJ2-3; TRBD2 aligns across 9 bases. The CDR3 has 18 residues. V shed 1 base and J 0 bases; nucleotides not matched to a gene: 8. Germline V lookup: CDR1 LGHNA, CDR2 YNFKEQ. The CDR3 DNA reads as TGTGCCAGCAGCCAAGCCCTAAGAACTAGCGGGAGCACAGATACGCAGTATTTT. Its translation: CASSQALRTSGSTDTQYF.

This clonotype has just a few counts. The genes are TRBV6-5 and TRBJ2-1; the match to TRBD2 covers 7 bases. Germline CDR1 is MNHEY and CDR2 is SVGAGI. There are 17 residues in the CDR3. Losses at the gene ends were 1 base for V and 0 bases for J; bases not matched to a gene: 6. The CDR3 sequence: CASSYYFGGSSYNEQFF. The CDR3 coding sequence is TGTGCCAGCAGTTACTACTTTGGCGGGAGCTCCTACAATGAGCAGTTCTTC.

This sequence joins TRBV4-2 and TRBJ1-2; D is ambiguous. CDR3 length: 16 residues. The V end lost 7 bases, the J end lost 1 base, and 19 bases lay between the germline ends. Germline V gives CDR1 LGHNA, CDR2 YNFKEQ. DNA of the CDR3: TGTGCCAGCAACCACGCGCGGCAATCTCTTAACTATGGCTACACCTTC. It encodes CASNHARQSLNYGYTF.

The rearrangement links TRBV19 to TRBJ1-5; D is ambiguous. CDR1 is LNHDA and CDR2 is SQIVND in the germline V gene (reference sequence). V gave up 4 bases and J gave up 4 bases, with 5 bases separating them. This CDR3 is 12 amino acids long. The chain's CDR3 is CASSTENQPQHF. CDR3 bases: TGTGCCAGTAGTACTGAGAATCAGCCCCAGCATTTT.

This clonotype has only a few counts. The gene calls are TRBV6-1 and TRBJ1-1; D is undetermined. CDR1 is MNHNS and CDR2 is SASEGT in the germline V gene. Trimming removed 6 bases at V and 0 bases at J, with 11 bases between. The CDR3 runs to 14 residues. CDR3 protein: CASSGSEVNTEAFF. The CDR3 nucleotides are TGTGCCAGCAGCGGATCGGAGGTGAACACTGAAGCTTTCTTT.